The clone carrying this T cell receptor beta chain was detected many times. These data originate in a study of identical twins. TCRdb fed the 5' RACE reads into MiXCR, producing one record per CDR3 protein. The sample contains 600,000 to 800,000 distinct CDR3 sequences, 21% of which appear only once. This same sample was also part of a study on T cells expressing NK-cell markers. Per that study: The TCR beta repertoires originated in sorted CD3+CD56+NKG2C+, CD3+CD56+NKG2C- and CD3+CD56-NKG2C+ T cells.

This receptor was obtained from a woman under 30 in good health. Sequencing was done on a sample of PBMCs.

The CDR3 DNA sequence: TGTGCCAGCAGCGCATCCTCTAGCTCCGCAGATACGCAGTATTTT. Translated, it gives CASSASSSSADTQYF. The J gene is TRBJ2-3, the V gene TRBV12-3 or TRBV12-4; tentatively, D is TRBD2 (5 bases). The CDR3 is made up of 15 amino acids. The ends were cut back, 6 bases at V and 4 bases at J, with 17 bases in the middle.